A selection of T cell receptor beta chains follows, all from one sample in a study of sequential checkpoint blockade in melanoma. Sequencing was performed with immunoSEQ multiplex PCR; in TCRdb, only in-frame clones are kept and a portion is missing. This sample has 25,000 to 35,000 clones, with about 88% found just once. The sample in question was CD8+ T cells sorted from blood (inferred from file names), obtained from a patient given nivolumab and ipilimumab in sequence. The receptors come from a human donor with melanoma. Each CDR3 is given with its conserved first and last residue. D genes are given only for firm matches. Size tells how often a clone was seen (once, few, many) or the class of an expanded clone, and some rows leave it out.

TGTGCCAGCAGCTTATCAGGACAGGGTCAAGAGACCCAGTACTTC CASSLSGQGQETQYF TRBJ2-5 TRBV13 TRBD1 once
TGCGCCAGCAGCCAAGAATCGGTCTTACAGGGCGCCTACAATGAGCAGTTCTTC CASSQESVLQGAYNEQFF TRBJ2-1 TRBV4-3 NA once
TGTGCCAGCAGCGTAGTACAGGGGGCGGCGAATGAGCAGTTCTTC CASSVVQGAANEQFF TRBJ2-1 TRBV9 TRBD1 NA
TGTGCCAGCAGCTTAGGAGAGGGTGGGACTAGACACCAAGAGACCCAGTACTTC CASSLGEGGTRHQETQYF TRBJ2-5 TRBV7-9 TRBD2 NA
TGCGCCAGCAGTGAGTCGGAGGACAGTCCCACCTACACCTTC CASSESEDSPTYTF TRBJ1-2 TRBV10-1 NA NA
TGTGCCAGCAGTTCACTTACTAGCACAGATACGCAGTATTTT CASSSLTSTDTQYF TRBJ2-3 TRBV6-5 NA NA
TGTGCCAGCAGCTCCCGGGACAGGGGTCGTGAGCAGTACTTC CASSSRDRGREQYF TRBJ2-7 TRBV7-9 TRBD1 NA
TGCGCCAGCAGCTTGGGACAGGCCCTCCCTTACGAGCAGTACTTC CASSLGQALPYEQYF TRBJ2-7 TRBV5-1 NA NA
TGTGCCAGCAGCTCCATCACCGGGGAGCTGTTTTTT CASSSITGELFF TRBJ2-2 TRBV13 NA NA
TGCGCCAGCAGCCAAGTCGGGGTCAGCACAGATACGCAGTATTTT CASSQVGVSTDTQYF TRBJ2-3 TRBV4-1 NA medium-sized
TGTGCCAGCAGTTGGGGAGAAAAGCAGTTCTTC CASSWGEKQFF TRBJ2-1 TRBV6-5 NA NA
TGTGCCAGTGGGTTGGGACTAGCGGGGGCCACCGGGGAGCTGTTTTTT CASGLGLAGATGELFF TRBJ2-2 TRBV19 TRBD2 NA
TGTGCCAGCAGTTTAAGGCAGGGTAATCAGCCCCAGCATTTT CASSLRQGNQPQHF TRBJ1-5 TRBV27 NA NA
TGTGCCAGCAGCGCCGACAGGGCTGGAGAGACCCAGTACTTC CASSADRAGETQYF TRBJ2-5 TRBV9 TRBD1 NA
TGTGCCAGCAGCCCGGGGGGGCCCTACGAGCAGTACTTC CASSPGGPYEQYF TRBJ2-7 TRBV27 TRBD2 NA
TGTGCCACCAGAACAGGACGATTACCCCTCCACTTT CATRTGRLPLHF TRBJ1-6 TRBV19 NA NA
TGTGCCAGTAGTATTGCGGCAGTCTCTGGAAACACCATATATTTT CASSIAAVSGNTIYF TRBJ1-3 TRBV19 NA NA
TGTGCCAGCAGCTCCGCCGCAGGCGAGCAGTACTTC CASSSAAGEQYF TRBJ2-7 TRBV13 NA NA
TGTGCCAGGACCGGGACAGGGGTCTACGAGCAGTACTTC CARTGTGVYEQYF TRBJ2-7 TRBV6-5 TRBD1 NA
TGTGCCAGCAGCTCGGGACAGGGGAGAGAGACCCAGTACTTC CASSSGQGRETQYF TRBJ2-5 TRBV7-8 TRBD1 NA
TGTGCCAGCAGCGCCGGTGGGGCTGGGTCACCCCTCCACTTT CASSAGGAGSPLHF TRBJ1-6 TRBV9 NA NA
TGTGCCAGCAGCCTAGGACTAGCGCAAACCTACGAGCAGTACTTC CASSLGLAQTYEQYF TRBJ2-7 TRBV7-2 TRBD2 NA
TGTGCCAGCAGCCCACGGACAGGGAACACTGAAGCTTTCTTT CASSPRTGNTEAFF TRBJ1-1 TRBV7-9 TRBD1 NA
TGTGCCAGCAGCAAAACACACAGGGGGGTGGCCAAAAACATTCAGTACTTC CASSKTHRGVAKNIQYF TRBJ2-4 TRBV21-1 NA NA
TGTGCCAGCCGGGAGGACGTCTACAATGAGCAGTTCTTC CASREDVYNEQFF TRBJ2-1 TRBV19 TRBD2 NA
TGTGCCAGCAGTTTACTGTGGGAGGTAGGGAGAGACGAGCAGTACTTC CASSLLWEVGRDEQYF TRBJ2-7 TRBV27 NA NA
TGCGCCAGCAGCCAAGGCCCAGGGGGCAGCAATCAGCCCCAGCATTTT CASSQGPGGSNQPQHF TRBJ1-5 TRBV4-1 TRBD1 NA
TGTGCCAGCAGCGCAACTAGCGGGGGGGCCTATGAGCAGTTCTTC CASSATSGGAYEQFF TRBJ2-1 TRBV7-9 TRBD2 once
TGTGCCAGCAGCCAGGGGGCTTCTCTCAATGAGCAGTTCTTC CASSQGASLNEQFF TRBJ2-1 TRBV14 NA NA
TGTGCCAGCAGGCCCCAGCGTGGGAATGAGCAGTTCTTC CASRPQRGNEQFF TRBJ2-1 TRBV27 NA NA
TGTGCCAGCAGCGGGGATCCGGGACTAGCGTTTTACGAGCAGTACTTC CASSGDPGLAFYEQYF TRBJ2-7 TRBV9 TRBD2 NA
TGTGCCAGCAGCCAAGGGTTTGCTAGCGAACCGAACACCGGGGAGCTGTTTTTT CASSQGFASEPNTGELFF TRBJ2-2 TRBV5-4 NA NA
TGCGCCAGCAGGCCCGGGACAGGGGGCTACGAGCAGTACTTC CASRPGTGGYEQYF TRBJ2-7 TRBV5-1 TRBD1 NA
TGTGCCAGCAGACTCGACAGCCGGAATGGCTACACCTTC CASRLDSRNGYTF TRBJ1-2 TRBV6-6 NA few
TGTGCCAGCGGGGGGGGCGGCTCCTACGAGCAGTACTTC CASGGGGSYEQYF TRBJ2-7 TRBV25-1 NA NA
TGTGCCAGCAGTCGACAGGGGTGGTCCTACGAGCAGTACTTC CASSRQGWSYEQYF TRBJ2-7 TRBV28 TRBD1 NA
TGCGCCAGCAGCCCCCAGGGACAGGGGGGCGAGCAGTACTTC CASSPQGQGGEQYF TRBJ2-7 TRBV5-1 TRBD1 once
TGTGCCAGCAGCGCCCAGGGACAGGGGTACGAGCAGTACTTC CASSAQGQGYEQYF TRBJ2-7 TRBV21-1 NA NA
TGTGCCAGCAGCCAGGGACATTACACTGAAGCTTTCTTT CASSQGHYTEAFF TRBJ1-1 TRBV4-2 NA NA
TGTGCCAGCAGCCTCCGGGACTCACCCTCCTACGAGCAGTACTTC CASSLRDSPSYEQYF TRBJ2-7 TRBV7-9 NA NA
TGTGCCAGCAGCTTGAAGAACAGGGGGTTGATCAGCGAGCAGTACTTC CASSLKNRGLISEQYF TRBJ2-7 TRBV5-6 TRBD1 NA
TGTGCCAGCAGCTTAGCAGGGGGTGAGCAGTTCTTC CASSLAGGEQFF TRBJ2-1 TRBV11-2 TRBD1 NA
TGTGCCAGCAGTGATTCCGACAGGTCCTACGAGCAGTACTTC CASSDSDRSYEQYF TRBJ2-7 TRBV25-1 NA NA
TGTGCCAGCAGTGACTCGGGCTGGGCGAATGAGCAGTTCTTC CASSDSGWANEQFF TRBJ2-1 TRBV6-4 NA NA
TGCGCCAGCAGCTTGACAGGGGGCGCGTACGAGCAGTACTTC CASSLTGGAYEQYF TRBJ2-7 TRBV10-2 TRBD1 NA
TGCGCCAGCAGCTTTCCGAGCCGGGGTGGCTACACCTTC CASSFPSRGGYTF TRBJ1-2 TRBV5-1 NA NA
TGTGCCAGCTCACCTGAAGGGGGGGCTAGCTATAATTCACCCCTCCACTTT CASSPEGGASYNSPLHF TRBJ1-6 TRBV18 NA NA
TGTGCCAGCAGCTTATGGACAGCTAATCAGCCCCAGCATTTT CASSLWTANQPQHF TRBJ1-5 TRBV7-2 NA NA
TGTGCCAGCAGCTCGGGACAGGGGTGGGATGGCTACACCTTC CASSSGQGWDGYTF TRBJ1-2 TRBV7-2 TRBD1 NA
TGTGCCTGGAGTGGAGTGGGACAGGGGCACACCGGGGAGCTGTTTTTT CAWSGVGQGHTGELFF TRBJ2-2 TRBV30 TRBD1 NA
TGCGCCAGCAGCTTGGGTCCGGGACAGCGACCCTACGAGCAGTACTTC CASSLGPGQRPYEQYF TRBJ2-7 TRBV5-1 TRBD1 NA
TGTGCCAGCAGTGAATCGAGGGATACGCAGTATTTT CASSESRDTQYF TRBJ2-3 TRBV25-1 NA NA
TGTGCCAGCAGTTTATATGGGACAGGCTATGGCTACACCTTC CASSLYGTGYGYTF TRBJ1-2 TRBV27 TRBD1 few
TGTGCCACCGAGGACAGGTTCTCCTACGAGCAGTACTTC CATEDRFSYEQYF TRBJ2-7 TRBV19 TRBD1 NA
TGTGCCAGCAGCAAGGCTAGCGGGAATACAGATACGCAGTATTTT CASSKASGNTDTQYF TRBJ2-3 TRBV21-1 NA once
TGTGCCAGCAGCTTAGTAGCGGGGGGCCACAATGAGCAGTTCTTC CASSLVAGGHNEQFF TRBJ2-1 TRBV7-8 TRBD2 NA
TGTGCCAGCAGCTTTGACGCAGGGTGGAGGGCCTACGAGCAGTACTTC CASSFDAGWRAYEQYF TRBJ2-7 TRBV7-9 NA NA